This T cell receptor beta chain was recovered during a study of T-cell reconstitution after alpha-beta-depleted transplantation in children. Germline V gives CDR1 MNHEY, CDR2 SVGAGI. This CDR3 is built from 19 residues. After removal of 0 bases from V and 3 bases from J, the junction contained 8 bases not matched to a gene. Preparation of the TCRbeta library was carried out with unique molecular identifiers. TCRdb re-called the PCR reads with MiXCR, one entry per CDR3 protein. Of more than 450,000 distinct CDR3 sequences listed, around 16% are singletons. The TCR originated in a human donor who donated a stem cell graft to a child with acute lymphoblastic leukemia. The starting material was PBMCs from the stem cell graft donor, obtained from the stem cell graft. The V and J genes are TRBV6-5 and TRBJ2-3; the match to TRBD2 covers 14 bases. CDR3 sequence: CASSYSGGLAGVDTDTQYF. The CDR3 DNA follows: TGTGCCAGCAGTTACTCAGGGGGACTAGCGGGAGTTGATACAGATACGCAGTATTTT.